This entry describes one TCR beta chain. This sample is part of a study of blood T cell repertoires in COVID-19. Study background: Acute and convalescent COVID-19 samples came from the United States, Italy and Spain. PBMCs, B-cell-depleted T cells, or T cells provided the cDNA or gDNA that made up the material.

Participants' reported clinical history set cohort assignment. Authors' methods: Scientists estimated how many nucleated cells there were by amplifying reference gene primers. Produced via immunoSEQ multiplex PCR; TCRdb's table is partial and in-frame only. Clonal size and the V and J genes are those of that table, whereas D and trimming came from the DNA. Of hundreds of thousands of clones listed, around nine tenths are singletons. This CDR3 is 12 amino acids long. V was shortened by 5 bases and J by 6 bases, with 10 bases between the two germline ends. The material sequenced was PBMCs or T cells enriched from blood (not recorded which). The chain links TRBV12-3 or TRBV12-4 to TRBJ1-2; the D gene is possibly TRBD1 (6 bases). The source is a woman in her 40s who had recovered from COVID-19. The CDR3 nucleotides are TGTGCCAGCAGTGAAGACAGGCATGGCTACACCTTC. Translating it yields CASSEDRHGYTF.